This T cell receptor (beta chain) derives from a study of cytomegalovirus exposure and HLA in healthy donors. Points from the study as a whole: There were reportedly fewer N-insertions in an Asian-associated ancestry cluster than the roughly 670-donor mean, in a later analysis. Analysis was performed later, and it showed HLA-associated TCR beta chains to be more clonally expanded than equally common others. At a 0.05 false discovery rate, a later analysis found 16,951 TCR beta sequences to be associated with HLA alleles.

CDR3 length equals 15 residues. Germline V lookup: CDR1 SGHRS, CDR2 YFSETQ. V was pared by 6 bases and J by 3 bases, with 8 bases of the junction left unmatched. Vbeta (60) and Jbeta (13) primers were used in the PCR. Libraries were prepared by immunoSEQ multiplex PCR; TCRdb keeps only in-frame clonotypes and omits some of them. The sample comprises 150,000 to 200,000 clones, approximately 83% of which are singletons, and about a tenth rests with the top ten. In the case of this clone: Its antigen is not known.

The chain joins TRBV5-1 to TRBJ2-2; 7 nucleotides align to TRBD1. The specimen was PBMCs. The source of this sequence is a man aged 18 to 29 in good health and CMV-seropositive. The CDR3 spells CASNLQGPYTGELFF. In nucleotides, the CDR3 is TGCGCCAGCAACCTACAGGGGCCGTACACCGGGGAGCTGTTTTTT.